Listed here are 21 T cell receptor beta chains from one sample, sequenced in a study of spatial heterogeneity in lung cancer. MiXCR was run by TCRdb on the 5' RACE reads, yielding one entry per CDR3 protein. The repertoire has 10,000 to 15,000 distinct CDR3 sequences, roughly 5.2% of them found once; the top ten carry less than 45%. Time point: sample taken at primary tumor resection. Without sorting, whole RNA was sequenced from tumor, nontumor lung or frozen PBMC. The sample was lung tumor tissue, taken at surgery. These receptors all stem from a human donor with early-stage non-small cell lung cancer.

By share of the sample, this clonotype is medium-sized. This beta chain slipped into a library made for alpha chains as a stray read, so its size is not meaningful. This chain links TRBV29-1 with TRBJ1-4; a weak D match, TRBD1 (6 bases). The CDR3 covers 14 residues. The ends were cut back, 4 bases at V and 3 bases at J, with 12 bases in the middle. Germline V gene lookup returns CDR1 SQVTM and CDR2 ANQGSEA. CDR3 amino acids: CSVAGDYANEKLFF. The CDR3 DNA sequence: TGCAGCGTTGCAGGGGATTATGCTAATGAAAAACTGTTTTTT. Combining the CDR3 with reference TRBV29-1 and TRBJ1-4 gives the whole variable domain SAVISQKPSRDICQRGTSLTIQCQVDSQVTMMFWYRQQPGQSLTLIATANQGSEATYESGFVIDKFPISRPNLTFSTLTVSNMSPEDSSIYLCSVAGDYANEKLFFGSGTQLSVL.

In this sample, this clonotype is medium-sized. The library was designed around alpha chains, so this beta chain is a stray read whose abundance carries little weight. The CDR3 sequence: CSAMAHQETQYF. For the CDR3, the DNA is TGCAGTGCTATGGCCCATCAAGAGACCCAGTACTTC. This chain joins TRBV20-1 and TRBJ2-5; D gene ambiguous. The V and J ends lost 4 bases and 2 bases respectively, with 8 bases between them. In germline, CDR1 is DFQATT, CDR2 SNEGSKA (reference sequence). The CDR3 loop spans 12 amino acids.

This clonotype was seen many times. A library prepared for alpha chains yielded this beta chain as an off-target read; its size is of little meaning. The chain recombines TRBV29-1 with TRBJ1-2; D remains unclear. The germline V gene encodes CDR1 SQVTM and CDR2 ANQGSEA. V dropped 6 bases and J dropped 2 bases, with 7 bases sitting between them. CDR3 length equals 11 residues. The CDR3, as DNA: TGCAGCGTATTTGCCAACTATGGCTACACCTTC. Encoded protein: CSVFANYGYTF.

Turning to this clonotype: Since it is a stray read in a library aimed at alpha chains, this beta chain has a size that is not meaningful. This rearrangement joins TRBV5-4 to TRBJ2-1; TRBD2 aligns across 12 bases. J lost 2 bases, V lost 2 bases, and 2 bases had no gene match. CDR1 and CDR2 from the germline V gene are SGHNT and YYREEE (reference sequence). CDR3 length equals 16 residues. The DNA of the CDR3 is TGTGCCAGCAGCTTCCTAGCGGGGGGGCCCTACAATGAGCAGTTCTTC. Its protein is CASSFLAGGPYNEQFF. Combining the CDR3 with reference TRBV5-4 and TRBJ2-1 gives the whole variable domain ETGVTQSPTHLIKTRGQQVTLRCSSQSGHNTVSWYQQALGQGPQFIFQYYREEENGRGNFPPRFSGLQFPNYSSELNVNALELDDSALYLCASSFLAGGPYNEQFFGPGTRLTVL.

This clonotype was seen ten or more times. Since the library was made to target alpha chains, this beta chain is a stray read and its abundance is not meaningful. The rearrangement uses TRBV5-1 and TRBJ2-1; 12 bases fit TRBD2. The germline V gene encodes CDR1 SGHRS and CDR2 YFSETQ. V dropped 3 bases and J dropped 10; count of bases not matched to a gene: 8. This CDR3 is 15 amino acids long. The CDR3 sequence: CASSYGLAGTTEQFF. In DNA, the CDR3 is TGCGCCAGCAGCTACGGACTAGCGGGGACTACGGAGCAGTTCTTC. The full variable domain, in which reference TRBV5-1 and TRBJ2-1 provide the parts outside the CDR3, is KAGVTQTPRYLIKTRGQQVTLSCSPISGHRSVSWYQQTPGQGLQFLFEYFSETQRNKGNFPGRFSGRQFSNSRSEMNVSTLELGDSALYLCASSYGLAGTTEQFFGPGTRLTVL.

This clonotype was recorded at least ten times. This beta chain is a stray sequence in a library constructed for alpha chains; its clone size is not meaningful. This chain connects TRBV7-2 to TRBJ2-1; 12 bases match TRBD2. Germline CDR1 SGHTA, CDR2 FQGNSA. V lost 6 bases and J lost 4; bases outside the gene matches: 4. The CDR3 totals 15 residues. This chain's CDR3 is CASSPTSGRYNEQFF. In DNA form, the CDR3 reads TGTGCCAGCAGTCCGACTAGCGGGAGATACAATGAGCAGTTCTTC.

This clonotype was recorded at least ten times. This beta chain slipped into a library made for alpha chains as a stray read, so its size is not meaningful. J is TRBJ2-3 and V is TRBV7-6; 10 positions agree with TRBD2. The CDR3 runs to 14 residues. Trimming at V came to 5 bases and at J to 6 bases, leaving 5 bases not matched to a gene. CDR1 is SGHVS, CDR2 FNYEAQ, per germline. The CDR3 DNA is TGTGCCAGCAGCGCCATAGCGGGAGGCGATACGCAGTATTTT. Its protein product is CASSAIAGGDTQYF.

This clonotype occurred many times. This beta chain is an off-target read within a library intended for alpha chains, so its frequency means little. The chain has TRBV5-8 and TRBJ1-2, with 7 bases that match TRBD1. From germline, CDR1 is SGHTS and CDR2 YDEGEE. The V segment lost 3 bases and the J segment 4 bases; nucleotides outside the gene matches: 6. The CDR3 covers 14 residues. CDR3 in amino acids: CASSSRTGSYGYTF. The CDR3 coding sequence is TGTGCCAGCAGCTCCCGGACAGGTTCCTATGGCTACACCTTC.

A remark on this clonotype: Found in a library prepared for alpha chains, this beta chain is an off-target read, and its abundance has little meaning. The chain couples TRBV14 to TRBJ1-1; D unresolved. With 4 bases removed from V and 1 base from J, the gap between germline ends came to 7 bases. The V gene's germline CDR1 is SGHDN and CDR2 FVKESK. The length of the CDR3 is 13 residues. CDR3: CASSPQSNTEAFF. The CDR3 coding sequence is TGTGCCAGCAGCCCCCAGTCGAACACTGAAGCTTTCTTT.

This clonotype has a count of ten or more. This beta chain appears as a stray read in a library generated for alpha chains; its size is not informative. CDR3: CASSPSLGITYGYTF. As DNA, the CDR3 is TGTGCCAGCAGCCCTAGCTTGGGAATCACCTATGGCTACACCTTC. The chain has TRBV7-2 and TRBJ1-2; D gene uncertain. This CDR3 has 15 amino acids. Germline CDR1 SGHTA, CDR2 FQGNSA. Trimming stripped 5 bases from V and 4 bases from J, with 17 bases between.

About this clonotype itself: The size of this beta chain means little, since it is a stray read in a library made for alpha chains. The chain recombines TRBV7-9 with TRBJ1-6; possible D gene TRBD1, 6 bases. This CDR3 is built from 15 residues. CDR1 and CDR2 from the germline V gene are SEHNR and FQNEAQ (reference sequence). V lost 5 bases to trimming and J lost 6 bases, with 14 bases between them. CDR3 DNA: TGTGCCAGCAGCATACCGGGACAAACTAATTCACCCCTCCACTTT. It is translated as CASSIPGQTNSPLHF.

This clonotype appeared many times. This beta chain appears as a stray read in a library generated for alpha chains; its size is not informative. V is TRBV9 and J is TRBJ2-1; the match to TRBD2 covers 8 bases. Trimming took 4 bases from V and 5 from J; bases not matched to a gene: 14. The CDR3 is made up of 17 amino acids. Germline V gene sequence: CDR1 SGDLS, CDR2 YYNGEE. CDR3 bases: TGTGCCAGCAGCTCCTCTGTCGGGACTAGTAATCACAATGAGCAGTTCTTC. This sequence encodes CASSSSVGTSNHNEQFF.

This clonotype showed up many times. With the library built for alpha chains, this beta chain is off target and its frequency is not meaningful. V is TRBV12-3 or TRBV12-4 and J is TRBJ2-3, with 7 bases aligning to TRBD1. V was clipped by 6 bases and J by 3 bases; unmatched bases: 9. The CDR3 covers 15 residues. CDR3 loop: CASSPNRGRTDTQYF. The CDR3 bases are TGTGCCAGCAGCCCGAACAGGGGTAGGACAGATACGCAGTATTTT.

In regard to this clonotype: With the library built for alpha chains, this beta chain is off target and its frequency is not meaningful. The V call is TRBV20-1, the J call TRBJ2-2; D gene uncertain. Trimming stripped 6 bases from V and 6 bases from J, with 20 bases between. The germline V gene encodes CDR1 DFQATT and CDR2 SNEGSKA (reference sequence). This CDR3 contains 15 residues. CDR3 residues: CSARPSLGISGELFF. Written as DNA, the CDR3 is TGCAGTGCCCGGCCTTCCCTAGGGATTTCCGGGGAGCTGTTTTTT.

This clonotype was detected many times. This beta chain turned up in a library designed for alpha chains; as an off-target read, its abundance says little. This chain connects TRBV2 to TRBJ1-2; TRBD1 might be the D (5 bases). Trimming took 4 bases from V and 2 from J, leaving 5 bases between them. This CDR3 has 12 residues. Germline CDR1 SNHLY, CDR2 FYNNEI. The chain's CDR3 is CASSGTNYGYTF. The CDR3 coding sequence is TGTGCCAGCAGTGGGACAAACTATGGCTACACCTTC. The full variable domain, rest sourced from reference TRBV2 and TRBJ1-2, is EPEVTQTPSHQVTQMGQEVILRCVPISNHLYFYWYRQILGQKVEFLVSFYNNEISEKSEIFDDQFSVERPDGSNFTLKIRSTKLEDSAMYFCASSGTNYGYTFGSGTRLTVV.

A remark on this clonotype: This beta chain was picked up by a library intended for alpha chains and is off target, so its count carries little meaning. J is TRBJ1-1 and V is TRBV15, with TRBD1 as a possible D gene (5 bases). With 0 bases removed from V and 1 base from J, the gap between germline ends came to 9 bases. Germline V gives CDR1 LNHNV, CDR2 YYDKDF (reference sequence). The CDR3 runs to 15 residues. CDR3: CATSRDHGANTEAFF. The CDR3 nucleotides are TGTGCCACCAGCAGAGATCATGGGGCGAACACTGAAGCTTTCTTT. Full variable domain (rest looked up from reference TRBV15 and TRBJ1-1): DAMVIQNPRYQVTQFGKPVTLSCSQTLNHNVMYWYQQKSSQAPKLLFHYYDKDFNNEADTPDNFQSRRPNTSFCFLDIRSPGLGDTAMYLCATSRDHGANTEAFFGQGTRLTVV.

In this sample, this clonotype is medium-sized. For a library built for alpha chains, this beta chain is a stray read; little rests on its size. The chain is built from TRBV24-1 and TRBJ2-1; D not resolved. The V gene's germline CDR1 is KGHDR and CDR2 SFDVKD. The CDR3 loop spans 17 amino acids. V lost 4 bases, J lost 0 bases, and 15 bases lay in between. In nucleotides, the CDR3 is TGTGCCACCAGTGACCCGACGGCCGAAAACTCCTACAATGAGCAGTTCTTC. The encoded protein is CATSDPTAENSYNEQFF.

By share, this clonotype ranks as medium-sized. The size of this beta chain means little, since it is a stray read in a library made for alpha chains. The rearrangement joins TRBV14 to TRBJ2-1; D is unresolved. The CDR3 is made up of 13 amino acids. Germline CDR1 and CDR2: SGHDN and FVKESK. Trimming stripped 0 bases from V and 7 bases from J, with 7 bases between. The CDR3 region is CASSQDSKNEQFF. The CDR3 DNA reads as TGTGCCAGCAGCCAAGATTCGAAAAATGAGCAGTTCTTC.

This clonotype has ten or more counts. This beta chain is a stray sequence in a library constructed for alpha chains; its clone size is not meaningful. The V and J genes are TRBV5-1 and TRBJ1-1, with a weak D call TRBD1 (6 bases). V shed 0 bases and J shed 12 bases, with 15 bases lying between them. The CDR3 length is 13 residues. Germline CDR1 SGHRS, CDR2 YFSETQ. The CDR3 loop reads CASSLAETGETFF. CDR3 coding DNA: TGCGCCAGCAGCTTGGCAGAGACAGGCGAAACTTTCTTT. The full variable domain, rest sourced from reference TRBV5-1 and TRBJ1-1, is KAGVTQTPRYLIKTRGQQVTLSCSPISGHRSVSWYQQTPGQGLQFLFEYFSETQRNKGNFPGRFSGRQFSNSRSEMNVSTLELGDSALYLCASSLAETGETFFGQGTRLTVV.

The table lists this clonotype with many counts. This beta chain was picked up by a library intended for alpha chains and is off target, so its count carries little meaning. J is TRBJ1-2 and V is TRBV20-1; the D is unclear. This CDR3 contains 15 residues. The germline V gene has CDR1 DFQATT and CDR2 SNEGSKA (reference sequence). V lost 5 bases, J lost 1 base, and 17 bases lay in between. The CDR3 DNA reads TGCAGTGCTCCCCGGGGTCCCAGGAATAACTATGGCTACACCTTC. Translating it yields CSAPRGPRNNYGYTF.

This clonotype was counted many times. Little can be read into the size of this beta chain, an off-target read in a library designed for alpha chains. The gene calls are TRBV5-6 and TRBJ2-7; D might be TRBD2 (5 bases). Trimming left V 6 bases short and J 5 bases short, with 24 bases between. The CDR3 covers 16 residues. Germline V gene sequence: CDR1 SGHDT, CDR2 YYEEEE. The CDR3 DNA sequence: TGTGCCAGCACCGCTTGGATCATCCGGGAAACTGACGAGCAGTACTTC. Amino acids: CASTAWIIRETDEQYF.